Listed below are T cell receptor beta chains from one sample, sequenced in a study of cytomegalovirus exposure and HLA in healthy donors. Measured with immunoSEQ multiplex PCR; TCRdb has only the in-frame clones, and not every one. The ten top clones account for roughly 13%, within a sample of about 77,000 clones. Source material: PBMCs. These receptors came from a man aged 45-65 years in good health and CMV-seropositive. Each CDR3 is given with its conserved first and last residue. The order of the fields is V gene, D gene, J gene, CDR3 length, CDR3 protein, CDR3 DNA. The D gene is left open where the match is weak.

V: TRBV10-3; D: TRBD1; J: TRBJ1-2; length: 13; CDR3: CAIHSAGGYGYTF; DNA: TGTGCCATCCATTCGGCAGGGGGCTATGGCTACACCTTC
V: TRBV7-6; D: TRBD2; J: TRBJ2-1; length: 16; CDR3: CASSLVVGTTYNEQFF; DNA: TGTGCCAGCAGCTTAGTGGTAGGGACTACCTACAATGAGCAGTTCTTC
V: TRBV5-1; D: TRBD1; J: TRBJ1-3; length: 16; CDR3: CASSWGIGTAGNTIYF; DNA: TGCGCCAGCAGTTGGGGGATCGGGACAGCTGGAAACACCATATATTTT
V: TRBV28; D: TRBD1; J: TRBJ2-5; length: 17; CDR3: CASSINADRSDQETQYF; DNA: TGTGCCAGCAGTATCAACGCGGACAGGAGCGACCAAGAGACCCAGTACTTC
V: TRBV5-1; D: TRBD2; J: TRBJ2-7; length: 17; CDR3: CASSLQSAGGPSYEQYF; DNA: TGCGCCAGCAGCTTGCAGTCGGCGGGAGGGCCGTCCTACGAGCAGTACTTC
V: TRBV2; D: -; J: TRBJ1-1; length: 13; CDR3: CASSVEGSTEAFF; DNA: TGTGCCAGCAGTGTAGAGGGTAGCACTGAAGCTTTCTTT
V: TRBV5-1; D: -; J: TRBJ1-2; length: 14; CDR3: CASSAAGLNYGYTF; DNA: TGCGCCAGCAGCGCTGCAGGGCTAAACTATGGCTACACCTTC
V: TRBV27; D: -; J: TRBJ1-3; length: 13; CDR3: CASSSPGSLTIYF; DNA: TGTGCCAGCAGCTCCCCCGGGAGTTTAACCATATATTTT
V: TRBV7-9; D: -; J: TRBJ2-1; length: 16; CDR3: CASIKLIRTSANEQFF; DNA: TGTGCCAGCATCAAGCTTATTAGGACTTCCGCTAATGAGCAGTTCTTC
V: TRBV28; D: -; J: TRBJ2-2; length: 14; CDR3: CASEGPRASRELFF; DNA: TGTGCCAGTGAAGGGCCCAGGGCCTCTAGGGAGCTGTTTTTT
V: TRBV19; D: TRBD2; J: TRBJ2-3; length: 17; CDR3: CASSILIAGGLTDTQYF; DNA: TGTGCCAGTAGTATCCTAATAGCGGGGGGGCTCACAGATACGCAGTATTTT
V: TRBV6-1; D: -; J: TRBJ2-5; length: 15; CDR3: CASSEGKTGGSKGNF; DNA: TGTGCCAGCAGTGAAGGGAAGACAGGAGGAAGTAAGGGGAACTTC
V: TRBV6-5; D: -; J: TRBJ2-3; length: 14; CDR3: CASSYGQSTDTQYF; DNA: TGTGCCAGCAGTTACGGGCAGTCCACAGATACGCAGTATTTT
V: TRBV19; D: -; J: TRBJ2-2; length: 14; CDR3: CASSPTVNTGELFF; DNA: TGTGCCAGTAGTCCGACAGTGAACACCGGGGAGCTGTTTTTT
V: TRBV5-4; D: TRBD2; J: TRBJ2-2; length: 17; CDR3: CASSPRTSGILGGELFF; DNA: TGTGCCAGCAGCCCCCGGACTAGCGGGATACTAGGCGGGGAGCTGTTTTTT
V: TRBV4-1; D: TRBD2; J: TRBJ2-1; length: 15; CDR3: CASSLLAGVGDEQFF; DNA: TGCGCCAGCAGTCTACTAGCGGGGGTTGGGGATGAGCAGTTCTTC
V: TRBV9; D: -; J: TRBJ2-3; length: 14; CDR3: CASSVGASTDTQYF; DNA: TGTGCCAGCAGCGTAGGAGCGAGCACAGATACGCAGTATTTT
V: TRBV6-1; D: -; J: TRBJ1-5; length: 13; CDR3: CASRTDGNQPQHF; DNA: TGTGCCAGCAGGACAGACGGCAATCAGCCCCAGCATTTT
V: TRBV2; D: -; J: TRBJ2-1; length: 14; CDR3: CASSRNSEVNEQFF; DNA: TGTGCCAGCAGTAGGAATAGCGAAGTCAATGAGCAGTTCTTC
V: TRBV27; D: TRBD1; J: TRBJ1-1; length: 14; CDR3: CASSSTGVGTEAFF; DNA: TGTGCCAGCAGTTCCACAGGGGTTGGTACTGAAGCTTTCTTT
V: TRBV19; D: TRBD1; J: TRBJ1-3; length: 14; CDR3: CASTPGQGANTIYF; DNA: TGTGCCAGTACCCCGGGACAGGGGGCGAACACCATATATTTT
V: TRBV9; D: TRBD1; J: TRBJ1-4; length: 13; CDR3: CASSGTGTEKLFF; DNA: TGTGCCAGCAGCGGGACAGGGACCGAAAAACTGTTTTTT
V: TRBV18; D: TRBD1; J: TRBJ1-5; length: 14; CDR3: CASSPTGGGQPQHF; DNA: TGTGCCAGCTCACCGACAGGGGGTGGTCAGCCCCAGCATTTT
V: TRBV6-5; D: TRBD1; J: TRBJ1-1; length: 14; CDR3: CASRGQTGETEAFF; DNA: TGTGCCAGCAGGGGACAGACAGGGGAAACTGAAGCTTTCTTT
V: TRBV5-1; D: TRBD1; J: TRBJ1-1; length: 14; CDR3: CASSWTGGDTEAFF; DNA: TGCGCCAGCAGCTGGACAGGTGGCGACACTGAAGCTTTCTTT
V: TRBV19; D: TRBD2; J: TRBJ2-1; length: 19; CDR3: CASSLATSGGGSSYNEQFF; DNA: TGTGCCAGTAGTCTTGCGACTAGCGGGGGGGGTAGCTCCTACAATGAGCAGTTCTTC
V: TRBV4-2; D: TRBD1; J: TRBJ1-1; length: 15; CDR3: CASSQGRGLNTEAFF; DNA: TGTGCCAGCAGCCAAGGTAGGGGGCTGAACACTGAAGCTTTCTTT
V: TRBV19; D: -; J: TRBJ1-1; length: 16; CDR3: CASSIWTGNLNTEAFF; DNA: TGTGCCAGTAGTATATGGACGGGGAATTTGAACACTGAAGCTTTCTTT
V: TRBV9; D: TRBD1; J: TRBJ2-1; length: 15; CDR3: CASSVGSGGSNEQFF; DNA: TGTGCCAGCAGCGTAGGTTCAGGGGGTTCCAATGAGCAGTTCTTC
V: TRBV5-8; D: -; J: TRBJ1-1; length: 13; CDR3: CASSFWGRTEAFF; DNA: TGTGCCAGCAGCTTTTGGGGGCGGACTGAAGCTTTCTTT
V: TRBV7-6; D: -; J: TRBJ2-3; length: 13; CDR3: CASSSSSGGTQYF; DNA: TGTGCCAGCAGCTCATCTTCCGGGGGTACGCAGTATTTT
V: TRBV9; D: -; J: TRBJ1-5; length: 14; CDR3: CASSVGQYNQPQHF; DNA: TGTGCCAGCAGCGTAGGGCAGTACAATCAGCCCCAGCATTTT
V: TRBV12-5; D: -; J: TRBJ1-1; length: 13; CDR3: CASGLARGAEAFF; DNA: TGTGCTAGTGGTTTGGCCAGGGGCGCTGAAGCTTTCTTT
V: TRBV5-4; D: -; J: TRBJ2-7; length: 14; CDR3: CASSLGQATYEQYF; DNA: TGTGCCAGCAGCTTGGGACAGGCCACCTACGAGCAGTACTTC
V: TRBV2; D: -; J: TRBJ1-2; length: 13; CDR3: CASAPVGGYGYTF; DNA: TGTGCCAGCGCCCCGGTGGGCGGGTATGGCTACACCTTC
V: TRBV21-1; D: -; J: TRBJ2-7; length: 15; CDR3: CASSPRSGRAPEQYF; DNA: TGTGCCAGCAGCCCGAGGAGCGGGAGGGCCCCCGAGCAGTACTTC
V: TRBV4-1; D: -; J: TRBJ1-1; length: 12; CDR3: CASSQRSTEAFF; DNA: TGCGCCAGCAGCCAAAGGAGCACTGAAGCTTTCTTT
V: TRBV10-3; D: -; J: TRBJ1-2; length: 13; CDR3: CAISGSELDGYTF; DNA: TGTGCCATCAGTGGTTCGGAGCTTGATGGCTACACCTTC
V: TRBV5-1; D: -; J: TRBJ1-1; length: 17; CDR3: CASSLVGEGWRWTEAFF; DNA: TGCGCCAGCAGCTTGGTGGGTGAGGGATGGCGTTGGACTGAAGCTTTCTTT
V: TRBV7-9; D: -; J: TRBJ2-7; length: 15; CDR3: CASSPPSGTTYEQYF; DNA: TGTGCCAGCAGCCCCCCCTCCGGGACAACTTACGAGCAGTACTTC
V: TRBV5-1; D: TRBD2; J: TRBJ2-7; length: 15; CDR3: CASSLRLAGGDEQYF; DNA: TGCGCCAGCAGCTTGAGACTAGCGGGAGGAGACGAGCAGTACTTC
V: TRBV5-1; D: TRBD2; J: TRBJ2-1; length: 15; CDR3: CASSFRLAGDNEQFF; DNA: TGCGCCAGCAGCTTCAGACTAGCGGGGGACAATGAGCAGTTCTTC
V: TRBV6-1; D: -; J: TRBJ1-1; length: 16; CDR3: CASSEVAGDLNTEAFF; DNA: TGTGCCAGCAGTGAAGTGGCCGGAGACCTGAACACTGAAGCTTTCTTT
V: TRBV5-1; D: TRBD1; J: TRBJ2-1; length: 14; CDR3: CASSSYGTGNEQFF; DNA: TGCGCCAGCAGCTCTTACGGGACAGGGAATGAGCAGTTCTTC
V: TRBV6-6; D: TRBD1; J: TRBJ2-7; length: 13; CDR3: CASSYSGQGSRYF; DNA: TGTGCCAGCAGTTACTCGGGACAGGGGTCGAGGTACTTC
V: TRBV2; D: -; J: TRBJ1-2; length: 16; CDR3: CASIRRGGIPAYGYTF; DNA: TGTGCCAGCATTCGGAGGGGGGGCATCCCTGCCTATGGCTACACCTTC
V: TRBV9; D: -; J: TRBJ2-3; length: 12; CDR3: CASSALTDTQYF; DNA: TGTGCCAGCAGCGCCCTCACAGATACGCAGTATTTT